This T cell receptor (beta chain) emerged from a study of cytomegalovirus exposure and HLA in healthy donors. Germline CDR1 SGHRS, CDR2 YFSETQ. V was pared by 2 bases and J by 1 base, with 11 bases between. The CDR3 length is 15 residues. Study-level points and caveats: Sequencing likely produced, as an artifact, a cluster of highly shared sequence variants. Generally TCR sequences proved uncommon, though certain public TCRs appeared in numerous donors. A later analysis found TCR association rates differed by HLA locus, highest for DRB1 and lowest for HLA-C.

About this clone itself: As yet, its antigen is unknown.

The PCR had 60 Vbeta and 13 Jbeta primers. Only in-frame clones appear in the TCRdb table, and some are missing; sequencing was by immunoSEQ multiplex PCR. The data contain about 98,000 clones, more than 75% of them singletons. Source material: PBMCs. The TCR originated in a human donor in good health. This chain uses TRBV5-1 with TRBJ2-3; the D gene is possibly TRBD2 (6 bases). CDR3: CASSFSGEGTDTQYF. The CDR3 DNA reads TGCGCCAGCAGCTTTAGCGGAGAGGGCACAGATACGCAGTATTTT.